This TCR beta chain appears in the sequencing data of a study of control samples from healthy donors and cancer patients. Only in-frame clones appear in the TCRdb table, and some are missing; sequencing was by immunoSEQ multiplex PCR. The sample yields some 100,000 clones, around 86% seen once. CDR1 is SGHDT, CDR2 YYEEEE, per germline. The germline V and J ends were trimmed by 4 bases and 0 bases, with 11 bases remaining between them. The length of the CDR3 is 15 residues. The sequence derives from a woman in her forties or fifties in good health. The specimen was blood. This chain joins TRBV5-6 and TRBJ1-5, with D perhaps TRBD1 (6 bases). In DNA, the CDR3 is TGTGCCAGCAGCAAGGGGGAGCTTAGCAATCAGCCCCAGCATTTT. Its protein product is CASSKGELSNQPQHF.